Below, 30 T cell receptor beta chains from the same sample are listed, as sequenced in a study of T cell changes during pregnancy in multiple sclerosis. The repertoire was sequenced with immunoSEQ multiplex PCR; TCRdb's copy has only in-frame clones and lacks some. There are almost 35,000 clones in the sample; 90% occur only once, and approximately 11% lies in the top ten. Sequenced material: CD8+ T cells from peripheral blood mononuclear cells, taken before pregnancy. These receptors originate from a female donor with multiple sclerosis, enrolled in a pregnancy study.

This sequence joins TRBV7-9 and TRBJ1-1, with D perhaps TRBD1 (6 bases). Germline assignment: CDR1 SEHNR and CDR2 FQNEAQ (reference sequence). The CDR3 totals 13 residues. The V end lost 4 bases, the J end lost 4 bases, and 10 bases lay between the germline ends. The DNA for the CDR3 is TGTGCCAGCAGCTCAGGGGCCTTCACTGAAGCTTTCTTT. It is translated as CASSSGAFTEAFF. The entire variable domain, with the rest obtained from reference TRBV7-9 and TRBJ1-1, is as follows: DTGVSQNPRHKITKRGQNVTFRCDPISEHNRLYWYRQTLGQGPEFLTYFQNEAQLEKSRLLSDRFSAERPKGSFSTLEIQRTEQGDSAMYLCASSSGAFTEAFFGQGTRLTVV.

The chain combines TRBV7-5 with TRBJ1-2; TRBD1, the table's D call, lacks a check against the DNA. TRBV7-5 is tagged as a pseudogene. The CDR3 is 18 amino acids. The CDR3 reads CVRSAYTDRGLWYAGYTF. CDR3 DNA sequence: TGTGTCAGAAGCGCTTATACGGACAGGGGGTTGTGGTATGCAGGCTACACCTTC.

J is TRBJ1-6 and V is TRBV5-6; D perhaps matches TRBD1 (6 bases). The V gene lost 4 bases and the J gene lost 4 bases, with 9 bases spanning the gap. The CDR3 runs to 14 residues. Germline CDR1 is SGHDT and CDR2 is YYEEEE. The CDR3 protein is CASSPGQYNSPLHF. Here the CDR3 DNA reads TGTGCCAGCAGCCCTGGACAGTATAATTCACCCCTCCACTTT.

The chain joins TRBV25-1 to TRBJ2-1; D is undetermined. V was shortened by 4 bases and J by 7 bases, with 8 bases between the two germline ends. This CDR3 contains 12 residues. Germline V lookup: CDR1 MGHDK, CDR2 SYGVNS. The CDR3 spells CASSAGLNEQFF. The CDR3 DNA follows: TGTGCCAGCAGTGCAGGCCTGAATGAGCAGTTCTTC.

Only a few counts were recorded for this clone. This sequence joins TRBV6-5 and TRBJ2-5, with D possibly matching TRBD2 (5 bases). This CDR3 has 11 amino acids. Germline loops: CDR1 MNHEY, CDR2 SVGAGI. The ends were cut back, 5 bases at V and 7 bases at J, with 8 bases in the middle. CDR3 in amino acids: CASSTEGTQYF. For the CDR3, the DNA is TGTGCCAGCAGTACCGAGGGGACCCAGTACTTC.

The J gene is TRBJ1-5, the V gene TRBV5-1; tentative D call: TRBD1 (5 bases). The CDR3 totals 16 residues. The V gene's germline CDR1 is SGHRS and CDR2 YFSETQ. The germline V and J ends were trimmed by 0 bases and 4 bases, with 14 bases remaining between them. The CDR3 spells CASSLEGLSSNQPQHF. The CDR3 DNA sequence: TGCGCCAGCAGCTTGGAGGGACTAAGCAGTAATCAGCCCCAGCATTTT. The entire variable domain, with the rest obtained from reference TRBV5-1 and TRBJ1-5, is as follows: KAGVTQTPRYLIKTRGQQVTLSCSPISGHRSVSWYQQTPGQGLQFLFEYFSETQRNKGNFPGRFSGRQFSNSRSEMNVSTLELGDSALYLCASSLEGLSSNQPQHFGDGTRLSIL.

This rearrangement joins TRBV27 to TRBJ2-1, with 8 bases identical to TRBD1. Germline trimming cut 3 bases from V and 5 bases from J; bases unmatched to any gene: 3. The CDR3 extends over 14 amino acids. Germline CDR1 and CDR2: MNHEY and SMNVEV (reference sequence). Written as DNA, the CDR3 is TGTGCCAGCAGTTTTCGGGACAGGAACAATGAGCAGTTCTTC. Translation gives CASSFRDRNNEQFF.

This clone was recorded only once. This chain links TRBV27 with TRBJ1-2; no clear D. CDR1 is MNHEY, CDR2 SMNVEV, per germline (reference sequence). The V and J ends lost 3 bases and 5 bases respectively, with 10 bases between them. The CDR3 is 13 amino acids. CDR3 region: CASSFSQTYGYTF. The DNA for the CDR3 is TGTGCCAGCAGTTTTTCGCAGACATATGGCTACACCTTC.

Of note for this clone: The same CDR3 can be traced to other DNA sequences in this sample. This chain connects TRBV27 to TRBJ2-1, with a possible D match to TRBD2 (6 bases). Between the trimmed V and J ends, which lost 6 bases and 0 bases, there was a span of 9 bases. The CDR3 sequence is 14 residues long. Germline values: CDR1 MNHEY, CDR2 SMNVEV (reference sequence). CDR3 nucleotides: TGTGCCAGCAGGGAGGGAAGCTCCTACAATGAGCAGTTCTTC. Translated: CASREGSSYNEQFF.

The V gene is TRBV10-3, the J gene TRBJ2-7; D call uncertain. The V gene lost 4 bases and the J gene lost 0 bases, with 13 bases spanning the gap. The germline V gene has CDR1 ENHRY and CDR2 SYGVKD. The CDR3 loop spans 15 amino acids. CDR3 nucleotide sequence: TGTGCCATCAGTGCGTGGCGGTCCATCTCCTACGAGCAGTACTTC. Translation gives CAISAWRSISYEQYF.

This chain uses TRBV30 with TRBJ2-2; TRBD1 agrees at 8 bases. V lost 3 bases and J lost 6; bases outside the gene matches: 9. The CDR3 sequence is 15 residues long. CDR1 and CDR2 (germline): GTSNPN, SVGIG (reference sequence). The CDR3 reads CAWSFADREAGELFF. The DNA for the CDR3 is TGTGCCTGGAGCTTCGCGGACAGGGAAGCCGGGGAGCTGTTTTTT.

The J gene is TRBJ2-6, the V gene TRBV6-5; D unclear. Germline-derived CDR1 and CDR2 are MNHEY and SVGAGI. Trimming removed 4 bases at V and 0 bases at J, with 7 bases between. The CDR3 is made up of 15 amino acids. The CDR3 DNA follows: TGTGCCAGCAGTTCCCCGGGCTCTGGGGCCAACGTCCTGACTTTC. This translates into CASSSPGSGANVLTF.

This chain joins TRBV19 and TRBJ2-1; 8 nucleotides align to TRBD1. The germline V gene has CDR1 LNHDA and CDR2 SQIVND (reference sequence). The CDR3 is made up of 15 amino acids. V lost 5 bases, J lost 8 bases, and 11 bases stayed unmatched. The CDR3 DNA reads TGTGCCAGTAGTGTGAACAGGGGGTGGGGGGATGAGCAGTTCTTC. This encodes CASSVNRGWGDEQFF.

In this sample, this clone turned up once. This chain uses TRBV2 with TRBJ2-1; 9 bases are a match to TRBD2. Germline lookup yields CDR1 SNHLY and CDR2 FYNNEI. This CDR3 has 15 residues. With V trimmed by 4 bases and J by 7 bases, 8 bases remained unmatched. CDR3 loop: CASSVGAGGRNEQFF. The CDR3, as DNA: TGTGCCAGCAGTGTTGGAGCGGGGGGCCGGAATGAGCAGTTCTTC.

The CDR3 sequence: CASSVSGELFF. CDR3 nucleotide sequence: TGTGCCAGTAGTGTTTCTGGGGAGCTGTTTTTT. The chain joins TRBV19 to TRBJ2-2, with D hard to call. CDR1 is LNHDA, CDR2 SQIVND, per germline (reference sequence). V lost 5 bases to trimming and J lost 8 bases, with 6 bases between them. CDR3 length equals 11 residues.

The J gene is TRBJ1-1, the V gene TRBV27; TRBD1 agrees at 7 bases. The junction had 9 bases not matched to a gene; V was cut back by 3 bases and J by 11 bases. CDR1 is MNHEY and CDR2 is SMNVEV in the germline V gene (reference sequence). There are 13 residues in the CDR3. CDR3 in DNA: TGTGCCAGCAGTTTGAAGGGCGGGACAGTCGCTTTCTTT. It codes for CASSLKGGTVAFF.

This clone was counted a single time. V and J are TRBV6-6 and TRBJ1-1, with unresolved D. There are 13 residues in the CDR3. V was trimmed by 6 bases and J by 2 bases, leaving 10 bases between them. The germline gives CDR1 MNHNY, CDR2 SVGAGI (reference sequence). This CDR3 is CASRYGPNTEAFF. In nucleotides, the CDR3 is TGTGCCAGCAGGTACGGCCCAAACACTGAAGCTTTCTTT.

In its sample, this clone ranks as medium-sized. V and J are TRBV5-6 and TRBJ2-1; D is undetermined. V shed 0 bases and J shed 3 bases, with 7 bases lying between them. The CDR3 length is 14 residues. Looked up from germline, CDR1 is SGHDT and CDR2 is YYEEEE. The CDR3 coding sequence is TGTGCCAGCAGCTTGGGATCGGGCTACAATGAGCAGTTCTTC. The encoded protein is CASSLGSGYNEQFF.

V is TRBV21-1 and J is TRBJ2-1; the table assigns TRBD1, which was not confirmed against the DNA. TRBV21-1 is an annotated pseudogene. CDR3 length: 16 amino acids. CDR3 in amino acids: CASSKEGKGSYNEQFF. The DNA of the CDR3 is TGTGCCAGCAGCAAAGAGGGGAAGGGCTCCTACAATGAGCAGTTCTTC.

J is TRBJ2-7 and V is TRBV4-1, with 14 positions matching TRBD2. Germline values: CDR1 MGHRA, CDR2 YSYEKL. The V segment lost 10 bases and the J segment 5 bases; nucleotides outside the gene matches: 4. The CDR3 loop spans 13 amino acids. The CDR3 DNA reads as TGCGCCACAGGGGGACTAGCGGGAGACGAGCAGTACTTC. It specifies CATGGLAGDEQYF.

The chain combines TRBV28 with TRBJ2-7; D gene uncertain. Trimming removed 4 bases at V and 3 bases at J, with 4 bases between. The CDR3 sequence is 11 residues long. Germline values: CDR1 MDHEN, CDR2 SYDVKM. DNA of the CDR3: TGTGCCAGCAGTTCCAGCTACGAGCAGTACTTC. Translated: CASSSSYEQYF.

The chain joins TRBV23-1 to TRBJ2-7; a weak D match, TRBD1 (6 bases). TRBV23-1 counts as an open reading frame of uncertain function. V was cut by 7 bases and J by 0 bases, with 13 bases left in between. The CDR3 is made up of 14 amino acids. DNA for the CDR3: TGCGCCAGCACTAGACAGGCATTCTCCTACGAGCAGTACTTC. It encodes CASTRQAFSYEQYF.

The chain joins TRBV6-1 to TRBJ2-1; D perhaps matches TRBD1 (5 bases). The CDR3 contains 11 residues. The germline V gene encodes CDR1 MNHNS and CDR2 SASEGT. V was cut by 8 bases and J by 7 bases, with 9 bases left in between. CDR3 in DNA: TGTGCCAGCCGACAGCGTAATGAGCAGTTCTTC. Amino acids: CASRQRNEQFF.

This chain joins TRBV5-4 and TRBJ1-2; 8 positions agree with TRBD1. V shed 4 bases, J shed 0 bases, and the junction held 5 bases outside the gene matches. The length of the CDR3 is 15 residues. Germline CDR1 reads SGHNT; CDR2 reads YYREEE (reference sequence). The CDR3, as DNA: TGTGCCAGCAGCACAGACAGGGGCCCTAACTATGGCTACACCTTC. This codes for CASSTDRGPNYGYTF.

This clone was observed a few times. The chain recombines TRBV19 with TRBJ2-7; 7 bases align to TRBD2. Germline V lookup: CDR1 LNHDA, CDR2 SQIVND (reference sequence). The CDR3 has 15 residues. The trim removed 8 bases at V and 3 bases at J, leaving 13 bases unmatched. The CDR3 region is CASAAGRGSLYEQYF. CDR3 DNA sequence: TGTGCCAGTGCGGCGGGGCGCGGGAGCCTCTACGAGCAGTACTTC. Together with reference TRBV19 and TRBJ2-7, the CDR3 gives the full variable domain: DGGITQSPKYLFRKEGQNVTLSCEQNLNHDAMYWYRQDPGQGLRLIYYSQIVNDFQKGDIAEGYSVSREKKESFPLTVTSAQKNPTAFYLCASAAGRGSLYEQYFGPGTRLTVT.

CDR3 sequence (DNA): TGTGCCAGCAGCGTAGATGGACTAGCGGGAGGGGGAGATACGCAGTATTTT. This encodes CASSVDGLAGGGDTQYF. The chain carries TRBV9 and TRBJ2-3; TRBD2 agrees at 15 bases. Germline-derived CDR1 and CDR2 are SGDLS and YYNGEE. The CDR3 has 17 amino acids. The trim removed 0 bases at V and 5 bases at J, leaving 4 bases unmatched.

The chain combines TRBV7-9 with TRBJ2-7, with D perhaps matching TRBD2 (6 bases). This CDR3 comprises 12 residues. Trimming stripped 1 base from V and 6 bases from J, with 7 bases between. Germline V gives CDR1 SEHNR, CDR2 FQNEAQ (reference sequence). CDR3 nucleotides: TGTGCCAGCAGCTTAGGGAGGGGCGAGCAGTACTTC. It translates to CASSLGRGEQYF.

The rearrangement uses TRBV18 and TRBJ2-7; D ambiguous. This CDR3 region has 14 residues. Germline CDR1 and CDR2: KGHSH and LQKENI. Trimming left V 0 bases short and J 2 bases short, with 8 bases between. The CDR3, as DNA: TGTGCCAGCTCACCACCGTCCAGGCCCTACGAGCAGTACTTC. The encoded protein is CASSPPSRPYEQYF.

CDR3 residues: CASSQGDRGEKLFF. The CDR3 DNA reads TGTGCCAGCAGCCAGGGGGATCGAGGTGAAAAACTGTTTTTT. The chain has TRBV9 and TRBJ1-4; TRBD1 matches 7 bases. CDR1 and CDR2 from the germline V gene are SGDLS and YYNGEE. V lost 4 bases, J lost 7 bases, and 7 bases stayed unmatched. This CDR3 has 14 residues.

Written as DNA, the CDR3 is TGCGCCAGCAGCTTGGTTATGAACACTGAAGCTTTCTTT. It encodes CASSLVMNTEAFF. This sequence joins TRBV5-1 and TRBJ1-1; no firm D call. The CDR3 spans 13 residues. The germline V and J ends were trimmed by 0 bases and 0 bases, with 3 bases remaining between them. CDR1 is SGHRS and CDR2 is YFSETQ in the germline V gene.